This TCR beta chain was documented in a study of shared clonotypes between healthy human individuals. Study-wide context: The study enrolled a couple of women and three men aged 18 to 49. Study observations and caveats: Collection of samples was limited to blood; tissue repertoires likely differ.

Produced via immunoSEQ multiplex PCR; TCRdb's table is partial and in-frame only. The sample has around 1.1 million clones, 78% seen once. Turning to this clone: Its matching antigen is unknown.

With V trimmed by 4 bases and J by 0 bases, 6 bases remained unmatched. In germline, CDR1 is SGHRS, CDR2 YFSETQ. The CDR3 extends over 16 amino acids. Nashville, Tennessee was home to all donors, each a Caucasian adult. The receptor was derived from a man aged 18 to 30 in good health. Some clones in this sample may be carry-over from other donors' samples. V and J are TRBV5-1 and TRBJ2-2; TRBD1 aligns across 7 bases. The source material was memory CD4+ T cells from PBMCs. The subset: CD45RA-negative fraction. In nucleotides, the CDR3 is TGCGCCAGCAGCCCCTCCGGGACAGCGAACACCGGGGAGCTGTTTTTT. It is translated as CASSPSGTANTGELFF.